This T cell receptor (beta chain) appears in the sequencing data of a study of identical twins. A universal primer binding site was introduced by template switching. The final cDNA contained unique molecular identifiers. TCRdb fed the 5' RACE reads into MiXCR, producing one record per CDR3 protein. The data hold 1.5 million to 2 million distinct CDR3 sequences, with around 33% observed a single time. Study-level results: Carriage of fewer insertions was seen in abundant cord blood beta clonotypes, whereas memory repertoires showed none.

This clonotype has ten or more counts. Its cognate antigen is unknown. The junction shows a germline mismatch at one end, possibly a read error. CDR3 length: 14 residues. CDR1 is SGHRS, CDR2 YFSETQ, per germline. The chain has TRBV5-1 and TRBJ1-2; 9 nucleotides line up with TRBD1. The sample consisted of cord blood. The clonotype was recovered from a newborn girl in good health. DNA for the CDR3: TGTGCCAGCAGTCCCCCCGGACAGGGGTATGGCTACACCTTC. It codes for CASSPPGQGYGYTF.